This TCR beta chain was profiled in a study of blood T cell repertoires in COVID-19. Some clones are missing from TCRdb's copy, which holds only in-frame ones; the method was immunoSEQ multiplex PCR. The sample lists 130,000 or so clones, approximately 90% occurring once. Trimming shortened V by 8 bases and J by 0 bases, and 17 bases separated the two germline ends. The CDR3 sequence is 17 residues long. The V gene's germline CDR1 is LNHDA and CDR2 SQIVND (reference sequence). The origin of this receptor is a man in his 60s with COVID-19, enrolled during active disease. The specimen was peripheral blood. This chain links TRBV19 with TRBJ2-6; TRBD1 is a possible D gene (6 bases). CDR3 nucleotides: TGTGCCAGTCAGGGGAGACAGGTCCTCTCTGGGGCCAACGTCCTGACTTTC. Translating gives CASQGRQVLSGANVLTF.